The rows below give T cell receptor beta chains drawn from one sample of a study of cytomegalovirus exposure and HLA in healthy donors. The data were produced by immunoSEQ multiplex PCR, yet TCRdb's version contains in-frame clones alone and is incomplete. The table has about 190,000 clones, roughly 80% seen once. Specimen: PBMCs. The receptors originated from a man between 50 and 59 years old in good health and CMV-seronegative. Both conserved end residues are part of each CDR3. A D gene is named only where the DNA matches it firmly. For some rows the clone size is stated as once, few or many, or as a class when expanded; others skip it.

j_call clone_size d_call v_call cdr3_aa cdr3_nt
TRBJ1-1 - TRBD1 TRBV4-3 CASSLGQEWGGRTEAFF TGCGCCAGCAGCCTAGGACAGGAATGGGGAGGACGCACTGAAGCTTTCTTT
TRBJ1-5 - - TRBV10-3 CAISETGSNQPQHF TGTGCCATCAGTGAAACAGGGAGCAATCAGCCCCAGCATTTT
TRBJ2-7 - - TRBV13 CASSEAPAREQYF TGTGCCAGCAGCGAAGCCCCGGCCAGGGAGCAGTACTTC
TRBJ1-3 once - TRBV19 CASSTAGGRGNTIYF TGTGCCAGTAGTACAGCGGGAGGACGGGGAAACACCATATATTTT
TRBJ2-7 - - TRBV6-5 CASSPGLDTYEQYF TGTGCCAGCAGTCCGGGTTTAGATACCTACGAGCAGTACTTC
TRBJ2-7 - - TRBV14 CASSQVGGGSSYEQYF TGTGCCAGCAGCCAAGTTGGTGGGGGGAGCTCCTACGAGCAGTACTTC
TRBJ2-1 few TRBD2 TRBV10-3 CAISTSGVYEQFF TGTGCCATCAGCACTAGCGGGGTGTATGAGCAGTTCTTC
TRBJ2-3 - TRBD1 TRBV4-1 CASSPGQSAHTQYF TGCGCCAGCAGCCCGGGACAGTCTGCCCATACGCAGTATTTT
TRBJ2-5 - - TRBV2 CASSVQGIGGETQYF TGTGCCAGCAGCGTGCAGGGGATCGGTGGAGAGACCCAGTACTTC
TRBJ2-5 - TRBD2 TRBV11-2 CASSFGGAKETQYF TGTGCCAGCAGCTTCGGGGGGGCCAAAGAGACCCAGTACTTC
TRBJ1-2 - TRBD1 TRBV7-2 CASSPDREYGYTF TGTGCCAGCAGCCCTGACAGGGAATATGGCTACACCTTC
TRBJ1-2 - - TRBV2 CASSSLGTSHTF TGTGCCAGCAGTTCCCTCGGGACAAGTCACACCTTC
TRBJ1-3 - - TRBV9 CASSVGGSSGNTIYF TGTGCCAGCAGCGTAGGAGGGAGCTCTGGAAACACCATATATTTT
TRBJ2-7 - - TRBV7-8 CASSSEPGILGDEQYF TGTGCCAGCAGCTCAGAGCCCGGGATCTTAGGCGACGAGCAGTACTTC
TRBJ2-2 - TRBD2 TRBV5-4 CASSRTSGDYTGELFF TGTGCCAGCAGCCGGACTAGCGGGGATTACACCGGGGAGCTGTTTTTT
TRBJ1-6 - TRBD1 TRBV6-5 CASSLGQGNSPLHF TGTGCCAGCAGCCTGGGACAGGGTAATTCACCCCTCCACTTT
TRBJ1-2 - - TRBV7-2 CASSPGQNYGYTF TGTGCCAGCAGCCCCGGACAGAACTATGGCTACACCTTC
TRBJ1-1 - TRBD1 TRBV9 CASSGGGSGSTEAFF TGTGCCAGCAGCGGAGGGGGCTCTGGGAGCACTGAAGCTTTCTTT
TRBJ1-3 once - TRBV6-5 CASRSMSSGNTIYF TGTGCCAGCAGGTCCATGAGCTCTGGAAACACCATATATTTT
TRBJ1-2 - - TRBV19 CANSLSPGYGYTF TGTGCCAATTCTCTCTCCCCAGGGTATGGCTACACCTTC
TRBJ1-1 - - TRBV7-9 CSSGGIGNTEAFF TGTTCCAGCGGAGGGATTGGAAACACTGAAGCTTTCTTT
TRBJ1-6 - TRBD1 TRBV18 CASSLDRGDNSPLHF TGTGCCAGCTCACTGGACAGGGGGGATAATTCACCCCTCCACTTT
TRBJ2-3 - TRBD1 TRBV9 CASSDWDRWGTDTQYF TGTGCCAGCAGCGACTGGGACAGGTGGGGCACAGATACGCAGTATTTT
TRBJ2-1 - TRBD1 TRBV4-3 CASSPSGTGGYEQFF TGCGCCAGCAGCCCGTCCGGGACAGGGGGCTATGAGCAGTTCTTC
TRBJ1-1 - TRBD1 TRBV2 CASREGALNTEAFF TGTGCCAGCAGGGAGGGGGCCCTGAACACTGAAGCTTTCTTT
TRBJ2-2 - - TRBV15 CATSRGGPTGELFF TGTGCCACCAGCAGAGGGGGGCCTACCGGGGAGCTGTTTTTT
TRBJ1-2 few TRBD1 TRBV10-1 CASSDKRQGPFGYTF TGCGCCAGCAGTGACAAGAGACAGGGACCCTTCGGCTACACCTTC
TRBJ2-2 - TRBD1 TRBV7-2 CASSSQTGLATGELFF TGTGCCAGCAGTTCTCAGACAGGGTTAGCCACCGGGGAGCTGTTTTTT
TRBJ2-7 once - TRBV11-2 CASSFRRESYEQYF TGTGCCAGCAGCTTCCGTCGGGAGTCTTACGAGCAGTACTTC
TRBJ1-4 - - TRBV19 CATTGTDEKLFF TGTGCCACCACGGGAACGGATGAAAAACTGTTTTTT